This TCR beta chain was sequenced for a study of beta chain features in type 1 diabetes. The investigators reverse transcribed all of the isolated RNA, so they sequenced expressed TCRB transcripts. Produced via immunoSEQ multiplex PCR; TCRdb's table is partial and in-frame only. The top ten clones hold approximately 0.05% of a sample with 400,000 to 550,000 clones, 9.5% to 12% of them seen once. Germline V gene data show CDR1 as SEHNR and CDR2 as FQNEAQ (reference sequence). Trimming cost V 1 base and J 2 bases, with 4 bases left between them. This CDR3 region has 13 residues. In regard to this clone: Other DNA variants within this sample encode the same CDR3.

The V call is TRBV7-9, the J call TRBJ2-3; D not certain. Sequenced sample: naive CD4+ T cells from blood. This clonotype was sampled from a woman between 18 and 29 years old in good health. The CDR3, as DNA: TGTGCCAGCAGCTTAGGACTCACAGATACGCAGTATTTT. Its protein is CASSLGLTDTQYF. The variable domain in full, completed from reference TRBV7-9 and TRBJ2-3, reads DTGVSQNPRHKITKRGQNVTFRCDPISEHNRLYWYRQTLGQGPEFLTYFQNEAQLEKSRLLSDRFSAERPKGSFSTLEIQRTEQGDSAMYLCASSLGLTDTQYFGPGTRLTVL.